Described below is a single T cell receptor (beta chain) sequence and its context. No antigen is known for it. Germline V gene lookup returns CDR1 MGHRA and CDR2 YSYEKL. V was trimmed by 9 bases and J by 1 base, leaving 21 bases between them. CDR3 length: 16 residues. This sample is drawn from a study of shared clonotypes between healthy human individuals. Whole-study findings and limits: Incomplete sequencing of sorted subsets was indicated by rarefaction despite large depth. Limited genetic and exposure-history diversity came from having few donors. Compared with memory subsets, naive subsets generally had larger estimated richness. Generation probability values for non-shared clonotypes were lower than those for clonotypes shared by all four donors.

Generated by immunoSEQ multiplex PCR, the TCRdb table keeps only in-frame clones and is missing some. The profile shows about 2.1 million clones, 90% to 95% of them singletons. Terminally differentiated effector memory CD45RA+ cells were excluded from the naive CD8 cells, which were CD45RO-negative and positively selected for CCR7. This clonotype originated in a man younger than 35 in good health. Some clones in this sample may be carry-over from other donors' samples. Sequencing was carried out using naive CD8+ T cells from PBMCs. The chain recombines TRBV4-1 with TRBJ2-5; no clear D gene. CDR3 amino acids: CASKLNTLPRQETQYF. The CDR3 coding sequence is TGCGCCAGTAAATTGAACACCCTCCCCCGCCAAGAGACCCAGTACTTC.